Listed below are T cell receptor beta chains from one sample, sequenced in a study of CD8 T cells in ankylosing spondylitis. Via MiXCR, TCRdb re-called the 5' RACE reads, giving one row per CDR3 protein. Of 650,000 to 800,000 distinct CDR3 sequences listed, roughly 19% were seen once; the top ten hold under 20%. What was sequenced was blood, either unsorted or a sorted T cell fraction (not recorded which). The origin of the receptors is a male donor with ankylosing spondylitis. Both conserved end residues are part of each CDR3.

j_gene	v_gene	CDR3aa
TRBJ2-1	TRBV27	CASSLGTSGVRSNEQFF
TRBJ2-1	TRBV7-9	CASSDLLDEQFF
TRBJ2-1	TRBV7-3	CASSLDGGRYNEQFF
TRBJ1-4	TRBV7-9	CASSQSGGEKLFF
TRBJ2-7	TRBV2	CASSESLGTASYVQYF
TRBJ1-5	TRBV20-1	CSASGQTQGPQHF
TRBJ2-1	TRBV13	CASALGFDNEQFF
TRBJ2-5	TRBV20-1	CSARDPEEETQYF
TRBJ2-2	TRBV12-3/TRBV12-4	CASSLRQTANTGELFF
TRBJ1-5	TRBV5-5	CASSPQGGYGEPQHF
TRBJ1-2	TRBV5-1	CASSGMSTGESSGYGYTF
TRBJ1-2	TRBV7-8	CASSLKTGQGKSGYTF
TRBJ2-1	TRBV6-5	CASSYDPTRSSYNEQFF
TRBJ2-1	TRBV29-1	CSVAAPGRNEQFF
TRBJ2-7	TRBV12-5	CASGLVGGPDEQYF
TRBJ2-7	TRBV7-9	CASSLSSLDQYF
TRBJ1-1	TRBV4-1	CASSRMTGAGTEAFF
TRBJ2-5	TRBV5-1	CASSDGPQETQYF
TRBJ1-1	TRBV12-3/TRBV12-4	CASSLQGGYAEAFF
TRBJ1-1	TRBV9	CASSPDRDRSRAFF
TRBJ2-2	TRBV9	CASCRAGVAGELFF
TRBJ1-3	TRBV20-1	CSARDRGGGQTSGNTIYF
TRBJ2-7	TRBV18	CASSDWGQGSREQYF
TRBJ2-1	TRBV5-1	CASSFVVNNEQFF
TRBJ1-4	TRBV20-1	CSASPHEKLFF
TRBJ2-3	TRBV12-3/TRBV12-4	CASSYYTSGSQDTQYF
TRBJ2-1	TRBV5-5	CASSMYSKSSYNEQFF